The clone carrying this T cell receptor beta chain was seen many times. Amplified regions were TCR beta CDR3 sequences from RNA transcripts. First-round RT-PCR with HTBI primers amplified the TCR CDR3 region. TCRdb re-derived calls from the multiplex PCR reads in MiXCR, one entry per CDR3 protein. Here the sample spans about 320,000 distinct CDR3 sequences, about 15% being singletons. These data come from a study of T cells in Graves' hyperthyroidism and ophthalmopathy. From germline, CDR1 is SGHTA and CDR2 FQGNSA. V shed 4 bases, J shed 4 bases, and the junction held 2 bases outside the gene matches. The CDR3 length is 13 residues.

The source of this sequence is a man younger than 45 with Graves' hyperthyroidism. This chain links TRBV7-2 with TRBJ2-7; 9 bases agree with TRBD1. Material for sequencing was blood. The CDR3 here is CASSWDRAYEQYF. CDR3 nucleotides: TGTGCCAGCAGCTGGGACAGGGCTTACGAGCAGTACTTC.